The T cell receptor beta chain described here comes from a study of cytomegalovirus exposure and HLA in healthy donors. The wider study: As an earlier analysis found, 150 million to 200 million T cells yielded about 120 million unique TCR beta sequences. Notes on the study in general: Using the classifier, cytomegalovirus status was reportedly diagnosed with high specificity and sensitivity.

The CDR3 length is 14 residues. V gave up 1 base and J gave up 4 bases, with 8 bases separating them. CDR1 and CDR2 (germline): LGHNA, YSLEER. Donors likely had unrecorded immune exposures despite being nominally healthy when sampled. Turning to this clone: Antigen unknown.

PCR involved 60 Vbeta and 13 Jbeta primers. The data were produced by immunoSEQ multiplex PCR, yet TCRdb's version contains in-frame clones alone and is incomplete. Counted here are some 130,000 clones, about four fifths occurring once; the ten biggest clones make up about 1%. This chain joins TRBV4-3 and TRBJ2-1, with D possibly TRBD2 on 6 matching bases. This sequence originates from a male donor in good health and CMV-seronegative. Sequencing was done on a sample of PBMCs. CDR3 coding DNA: TGCGCCAGCAGCCAAGTTCGGGGGTACAATGAGCAGTTCTTC. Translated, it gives CASSQVRGYNEQFF.